The 13 T cell receptor beta chains presented below share a single source sample, sequenced in a study of regulatory T cells in long-lasting Graves disease (dated by TCRdb to the early 2020s). Library creation used multiplex PCR. For sequencing, an Illumina HiSeq 4000 was employed. iRepertoire HTBI primers and Arm-PCR amplification of CDR3 regions were used to construct TCR beta libraries. TCRdb redid the processing of the public reads, applying fastp at Q25 and MiXCR, and retained in-frame beta chains. Every entry covers one CDR3 protein and lists the most common genes and DNA from its rows. Across this sample there are a few hundred thousand distinct CDR3 sequences, with around 20% seen only once. The ten most abundant clones make up 11% to 15% of the sample. Taken with the paper, the label for time point translates to: newly diagnosed GD, antithyroid drugs for less than 3 months. RNA was extracted from PBMCs in TRIzol for both TCR sequencing and RNA sequencing.

Source: peripheral blood mononuclear cells (PBMCs), taken at new diagnosis, from a patient treated with antithyroid drugs. Receptors were obtained from a female donor with Graves disease.

The sample holds a few counts of this clonotype. The chain links TRBV20-1 to TRBJ1-3, with a weak D call TRBD1 (6 bases). The germline V gene encodes CDR1 DFQATT and CDR2 SNEGSKA (reference sequence). The V and J ends lost 5 bases and 4 bases respectively, with 9 bases between them. The CDR3 runs 12 residues. The CDR3 DNA reads TGCAGTGCTCCTGACAGGGGAAACACCATATATTTT. Its translation: CSAPDRGNTIYF.

This clonotype has a count of ten or more. This chain links TRBV6-1 with TRBJ2-7; 8 positions match TRBD1. The CDR3 sequence is 13 residues long. Germline V CDR1 and CDR2: MNHNS, SASEGT. V was pared by 10 bases and J by 5 bases, with 10 bases of the junction left unmatched. CDR3 sequence reads: CATFRTGKDEQYF. The CDR3 region has the DNA TGTGCCACTTTTCGGACAGGGAAGGACGAGCAGTACTTC.

On this clonotype itself: This may come from a read error, since a much larger clone is one base off. The chain carries TRBV6-2 or TRBV6-3 and TRBJ2-6; no definite D call. CDR1 is MNHEY and CDR2 is SVGEGT in the germline V gene. The CDR3 is made up of 15 amino acids. Trimming took 10 bases from V and 0 from J, leaving 13 bases between them. As DNA, the CDR3 is TGTGCCAACCGATCCCTACCCTCTGGGGCCAACGTCCTGACTTTC. Translation: CANRSLPSGANVLTF.

A few counts support this clonotype. The genes are TRBV20-1 and TRBJ2-1; 15 bases map to TRBD2. This CDR3 is 18 amino acids long. The V and J ends lost 6 bases and 5 bases, in that order; junction bases with no gene match: 14. In germline, CDR1 is DFQATT, CDR2 SNEGSKA (reference sequence). The CDR3 loop is CSALSRTSGRASNNEQFF. Written as DNA, the CDR3 is TGCAGTGCCCTATCCAGGACTAGCGGGAGGGCCTCGAACAATGAGCAGTTCTTC.

Many counts were recorded for this clonotype. This chain connects TRBV29-1 to TRBJ2-1, with 9 bases aligning to TRBD1. The CDR3 runs 16 residues. J lost 0 bases, V lost 1 base, and 4 bases had no gene match. The V gene's germline CDR1 is SQVTM and CDR2 ANQGSEA. This CDR3 is CSVEVGTGFSYNEQFF. The CDR3 region has the DNA TGCAGCGTTGAAGTGGGGACAGGGTTCTCCTACAATGAGCAGTTCTTC.

This clonotype occurred many times. The V gene is TRBV12-5, the J gene TRBJ1-1, with no clear D. Between the trimmed V and J ends, which lost 7 bases and 4 bases, there was a span of 19 bases. The CDR3 runs 15 residues. The germline gives CDR1 LGHNT, CDR2 FRNRAP. For the CDR3, the DNA is TGTGCTAGTGCCGTGGCCTCACGAAGCGGCACTGAAGCTTTCTTT. This sequence encodes CASAVASRSGTEAFF.

This clonotype has a count of ten or more. The rearrangement links TRBV6-2 or TRBV6-3 to TRBJ2-1, with 11 bases aligning to TRBD2. The CDR3 loop spans 16 amino acids. V was pared by 4 bases and J by 3 bases, with 5 bases of the junction left unmatched. Germline assignment: CDR1 MNHEY and CDR2 SVGEGT. Here the CDR3 reads CASSSHSGGVYNEQFF. DNA for the CDR3: TGTGCCAGCAGTTCCCATAGCGGGGGGGTCTACAATGAGCAGTTCTTC.

This clonotype was recorded at least ten times. This chain links TRBV4-2 with TRBJ2-7; 9 bases agree with TRBD1. CDR1 is LGHNA, CDR2 YNFKEQ, per germline. The V segment lost 0 bases and the J segment 6 bases; nucleotides outside the gene matches: 6. This CDR3 has 15 residues. The CDR3 reads CASSQDGGQGVEQYF. The CDR3 DNA reads as TGTGCCAGCAGCCAAGATGGGGGACAGGGCGTCGAGCAGTACTTC.

This clonotype has a count of ten or more. The chain couples TRBV28 to TRBJ2-7; TRBD2 agrees at 9 bases. Trimming cost V 6 bases and J 2 bases; bases outside gene matches: 11. CDR1 and CDR2 (germline): MDHEN, SYDVKM. The CDR3 length is 16 residues. The CDR3 region has the DNA TGTGCCAGCAGCCCAGCGGGGGGACGGGCGGCCTACGAGCAGTACTTC. Translating gives CASSPAGGRAAYEQYF.

This clonotype came up many times. V usage is TRBV7-2 and J usage is TRBJ2-5; D is ambiguous. In germline, CDR1 is SGHTA, CDR2 FQGNSA. The CDR3 is 10 residues long. Trimming stripped 9 bases from V and 1 base from J, with 3 bases between. The DNA for the CDR3 is TGTGCCAGTGGCCAAGAGACCCAGTACTTC. The encoded protein is CASGQETQYF.

About this clonotype itself: A read error may be the cause here, since a much bigger clone is one base away. The chain recombines TRBV10-3 with TRBJ1-5; perhaps TRBD1 as D (6 bases). Germline values: CDR1 ENHRY, CDR2 SYGVKD. Deletions cut 5 bases from V and 1 base from J, with 12 bases between. The CDR3 is made up of 15 amino acids. The CDR3 DNA reads TGTGCCATCAGTCCACAGGGACCCAGCAATCAGCCCCAGCATTTT. This encodes CAISPQGPSNQPQHF.

Only one count was recorded for this clonotype. The J gene is TRBJ2-7, the V gene TRBV20-1; TRBD2 might be the D (5 bases). The CDR3 length is 17 residues. Germline CDR1 reads DFQATT; CDR2 reads SNEGSKA (reference sequence). The germline V and J ends were trimmed by 2 bases and 0 bases, with 20 bases remaining between them. This CDR3 reads CSARRPVGVGSSYEQYF. In nucleotides, the CDR3 is TGCAGTGCTAGACGCCCCGTCGGAGTTGGGAGCTCCTACGAGCAGTACTTC.

This clonotype has just a few counts. This chain joins TRBV4-2 and TRBJ2-2; TRBD1 might be the D (6 bases). CDR3 length: 15 amino acids. Germline V gene lookup returns CDR1 LGHNA and CDR2 YNFKEQ. V was trimmed by 4 bases and J by 6 bases, leaving 15 bases between them. CDR3: CASSRRTGSAGELFF. The CDR3 DNA reads TGTGCCAGCAGCCGGAGAACAGGGTCCGCCGGGGAGCTGTTTTTT.